A single sample gave rise to the 7 T cell receptor beta chains below, sequenced in a study of blood T cell repertoires in COVID-19. TCRdb's table, derived via immunoSEQ multiplex PCR, lists solely in-frame clones and lacks some. The sample lists some 200,000 clones, roughly 94% occurring once. Sequences were obtained from peripheral blood. These receptors were taken from a man in his thirties or forties with COVID-19, enrolled during active disease.

This chain joins TRBV10-3 and TRBJ2-1; 7 nucleotides line up with TRBD1. Germline CDR1 reads ENHRY; CDR2 reads SYGVKD. The CDR3 length is 16 residues. V shed 4 bases, J shed 6 bases, and the junction held 12 bases outside the gene matches. Written as DNA, the CDR3 is TGTGCCATCAGTGGATCCCACAGGGGCGAAATCAATGAGCAGTTCTTC. This encodes CAISGSHRGEINEQFF.

The chain has TRBV5-1 and TRBJ2-3, with D perhaps TRBD2 (6 bases). Germline V lookup: CDR1 SGHRS, CDR2 YFSETQ. V was clipped by 4 bases and J by 3 bases, with 12 bases between them. This CDR3 is 14 amino acids long. The CDR3 region has the DNA TGCGCCAGCAGCGGGACTCTAGGGACAGATACGCAGTATTTT. This translates into CASSGTLGTDTQYF.

Only a few counts were recorded for this clone. The rearrangement links TRBV5-1 to TRBJ1-1; the D is unclear. Between the trimmed V and J ends, which lost 0 bases and 6 bases, there was a span of 12 bases. In germline, CDR1 is SGHRS, CDR2 YFSETQ. The CDR3 is made up of 14 amino acids. CDR3 region: CASSLEVKGAEAFF. Here the CDR3 DNA reads TGCGCCAGCAGCTTGGAGGTTAAAGGAGCTGAAGCTTTCTTT. Looking up the rest from reference TRBV5-1 and TRBJ1-1 gives the full variable domain: KAGVTQTPRYLIKTRGQQVTLSCSPISGHRSVSWYQQTPGQGLQFLFEYFSETQRNKGNFPGRFSGRQFSNSRSEMNVSTLELGDSALYLCASSLEVKGAEAFFGQGTRLTVV.

This clone is a singleton in its sample. The rearrangement uses TRBV6-6 and TRBJ2-7; 11 positions match TRBD2. This CDR3 region has 14 residues. Unmatched junction bases numbered 4, after V lost 6 bases and J lost 3 bases. In germline, CDR1 is MNHNY, CDR2 SVGAGI (reference sequence). This CDR3 is CASRRLAGSYEQYF. For the CDR3, the DNA is TGTGCCAGCAGACGACTAGCGGGGAGCTACGAGCAGTACTTC.

The chain carries TRBV11-2 and TRBJ2-3, with D possibly matching TRBD2 (5 bases). V shed 7 bases and J shed 0 bases, with 20 bases lying between them. Germline assignment: CDR1 SGHAT and CDR2 FQNNGV. The CDR3 runs 17 residues. DNA of the CDR3: TGTGCCAGCACCACCCGACCGTGGCGGACTAGCACAGATACGCAGTATTTT. Residues: CASTTRPWRTSTDTQYF.

This clone occurred once. J is TRBJ1-2 and V is TRBV6-5; weak D call: TRBD1 (5 bases). CDR3 size: 12 residues. Germline CDR1 and CDR2: MNHEY and SVGAGI. Trimming removed 7 bases at V and 8 bases at J, with 14 bases between. The CDR3 reads CASTKGVAGYTF. In DNA, the CDR3 is TGTGCCAGCACCAAAGGGGTTGCAGGCTACACCTTC.

The chain recombines TRBV4-1 with TRBJ2-5; no clear D. V was pared by 0 bases and J by 3 bases, with 14 bases between. CDR1 and CDR2 from the germline V gene are MGHRA and YSYEKL. The CDR3 is 16 residues long. The CDR3 region is CASSQDLLREKETQYF. The CDR3 DNA sequence: TGCGCCAGCAGCCAAGATCTACTGAGAGAAAAAGAGACCCAGTACTTC.